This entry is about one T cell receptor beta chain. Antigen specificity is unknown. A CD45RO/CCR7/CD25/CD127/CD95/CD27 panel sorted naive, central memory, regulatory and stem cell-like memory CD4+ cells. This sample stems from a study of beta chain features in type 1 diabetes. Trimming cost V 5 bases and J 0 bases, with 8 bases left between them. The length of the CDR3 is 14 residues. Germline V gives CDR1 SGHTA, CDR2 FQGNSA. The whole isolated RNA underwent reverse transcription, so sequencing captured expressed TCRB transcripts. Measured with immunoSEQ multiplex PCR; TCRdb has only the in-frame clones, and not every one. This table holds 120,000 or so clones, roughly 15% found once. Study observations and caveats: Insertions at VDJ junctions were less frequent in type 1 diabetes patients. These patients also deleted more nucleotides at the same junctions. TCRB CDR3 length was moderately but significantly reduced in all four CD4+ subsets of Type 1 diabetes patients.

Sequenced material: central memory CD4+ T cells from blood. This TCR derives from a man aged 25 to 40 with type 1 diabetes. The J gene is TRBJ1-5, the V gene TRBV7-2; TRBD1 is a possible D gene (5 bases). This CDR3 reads CASSRTNSNQPQHF. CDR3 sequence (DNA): TGTGCCAGCAGCCGGACAAATAGCAATCAGCCCCAGCATTTT. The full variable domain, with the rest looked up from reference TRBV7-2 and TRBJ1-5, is GAGVSQSPSNKVTEKGKDVELRCDPISGHTALYWYRQSLGQGLEFLIYFQGNSAPDKSGLPSDRFSAERTGGSVSTLTIQRTQQEDSAVYLCASSRTNSNQPQHFGDGTRLSIL.